Listed below are T cell receptor beta chains from one sample, sequenced in a study of OX40 agonist ivuxolimab in advanced cancers. TCRdb's copy holds only in-frame clones and misses some; the assay was immunoSEQ multiplex PCR. The sample contains roughly 50,000 clones, about 87% of which appear only once. Sequences were derived from CD4+ or CD8+ T cells sorted from blood, sampled in a trial of the OX40 agonist ivuxolimab. These receptors all stem from an adult with an advanced solid tumor such as melanoma, head and neck, liver or kidney cancer. Both conserved end residues are part of each CDR3. A D gene is named only where the DNA matches it firmly. Clone size, where shown, is once, few, many, or a class for clones that have expanded.

d_gene: -; j_gene: TRBJ1-3; abundance: once; v_gene: TRBV18; CDR3aa: CASSPYRDPGNTIYF; CDR3nt: TGTGCCAGCTCACCATACAGGGACCCTGGAAACACCATATATTTT
d_gene: -; j_gene: TRBJ2-7; abundance: -; v_gene: TRBV28; CDR3aa: CASSLSPSYEQYF; CDR3nt: TGTGCCAGCAGCCTCAGTCCTAGCTACGAGCAGTACTTC
d_gene: TRBD2; j_gene: TRBJ2-7; abundance: -; v_gene: TRBV5-4; CDR3aa: CASSLVASGTHEQYF; CDR3nt: TGTGCCAGCAGCTTGGTGGCTAGCGGGACCCACGAGCAGTACTTC
d_gene: -; j_gene: TRBJ1-2; abundance: -; v_gene: TRBV30; CDR3aa: CAWSVTKSYGYTF; CDR3nt: TGTGCCTGGAGTGTAACCAAGTCCTATGGCTACACCTTC
d_gene: TRBD2; j_gene: TRBJ2-1; abundance: -; v_gene: TRBV27; CDR3aa: CASSSLAGTFNEQFF; CDR3nt: TGTGCCAGCAGTTCACTAGCGGGGACTTTCAATGAGCAGTTCTTC
d_gene: -; j_gene: TRBJ2-7; abundance: -; v_gene: TRBV5-3; CDR3aa: CARSLLHEQYF; CDR3nt: TGTGCCAGAAGCTTGTTACACGAGCAGTACTTC
d_gene: -; j_gene: TRBJ2-3; abundance: -; v_gene: TRBV19; CDR3aa: CASMGTITTDTQYF; CDR3nt: TGTGCCAGTATGGGAACCATTACCACAGATACGCAGTATTTT
d_gene: -; j_gene: TRBJ1-1; abundance: -; v_gene: TRBV4-2; CDR3aa: CASSQVMGTNTEAFF; CDR3nt: TGTGCCAGCAGCCAAGTCATGGGGACTAACACTGAAGCTTTCTTT
d_gene: TRBD1; j_gene: TRBJ2-7; abundance: -; v_gene: TRBV2; CDR3aa: CASSERTGLNYEQYF; CDR3nt: TGTGCCAGCAGCGAAAGGACAGGGCTTAACTACGAGCAGTACTTC
d_gene: TRBD2; j_gene: TRBJ2-2; abundance: -; v_gene: TRBV4-2; CDR3aa: CASSRTSGRKTGELFF; CDR3nt: TGTGCCAGCAGCCGCACTAGCGGGAGAAAGACCGGGGAGCTGTTTTTT
d_gene: TRBD2; j_gene: TRBJ2-1; abundance: -; v_gene: TRBV7-2; CDR3aa: CASSLAGGTSGNYNEQFF; CDR3nt: TGTGCCAGCAGCTTAGCGGGGGGGACTAGCGGGAACTACAATGAGCAGTTCTTC
d_gene: TRBD2; j_gene: TRBJ2-5; abundance: few; v_gene: TRBV14; CDR3aa: CASSRGRTRRETQYF; CDR3nt: TGTGCCAGCAGTCGCGGGAGGACCCGGCGGGAGACCCAGTACTTC
d_gene: TRBD1; j_gene: TRBJ2-1; abundance: -; v_gene: TRBV6-1; CDR3aa: CASRGTGEYNEQFF; CDR3nt: TGTGCCAGCAGGGGGACAGGCGAGTACAATGAGCAGTTCTTC
d_gene: -; j_gene: TRBJ2-4; abundance: -; v_gene: TRBV18; CDR3aa: CASSAPVAKNIQYF; CDR3nt: TGTGCCAGCTCAGCTCCCGTAGCCAAAAACATTCAGTACTTC
d_gene: TRBD1; j_gene: TRBJ1-5; abundance: -; v_gene: TRBV18; CDR3aa: CASSPPGQGGRPQHF; CDR3nt: TGTGCCAGCTCACCACCGGGACAGGGCGGGCGACCCCAGCATTTT
d_gene: -; j_gene: TRBJ2-5; abundance: -; v_gene: TRBV15; CDR3aa: CATSRVVAPQETQYF; CDR3nt: TGTGCCACCAGCAGAGTCGTAGCGCCACAAGAGACCCAGTACTTC
d_gene: -; j_gene: TRBJ2-1; abundance: once; v_gene: TRBV28; CDR3aa: CASGIHYNEQFF; CDR3nt: TGTGCCAGCGGGATCCACTACAATGAGCAGTTCTTC
d_gene: TRBD2; j_gene: TRBJ2-7; abundance: -; v_gene: TRBV5-1; CDR3aa: CASSSTSGYEQYF; CDR3nt: TGCGCCAGCAGCTCGACTAGCGGCTACGAGCAGTACTTC